A single sample gave rise to the 11 T cell receptor beta chains below, sequenced in a study of T-cell reconstitution after alpha-beta-depleted transplantation in children. Library preparation (for TCRbeta) was performed with unique molecular identifiers. TCRdb independently ran MiXCR on the PCR reads; one entry per CDR3 protein. The profile shows 190,000 or so distinct CDR3 sequences, about 6.3% of them singletons. The sample consisted of PBMCs from the stem cell graft donor, taken from the stem cell graft. Every receptor here comes from a human donor who donated a stem cell graft to a child with Wiskott-Aldrich syndrome.

This clonotype showed up many times. The chain couples TRBV29-1 to TRBJ1-4, with a tentative D call TRBD1 (5 bases). Between the trimmed V and J ends, which lost 7 bases and 8 bases, there was a span of 11 bases. The CDR3 runs 11 residues. The germline CDR1 and CDR2 sequences are SQVTM and ANQGSEA. CDR3 bases: TGCAGCGGCAGGGTAGGCGAAAAACTGTTTTTT. Encoded protein: CSGRVGEKLFF.

Many counts were recorded for this clonotype. V is TRBV5-1 and J is TRBJ2-7; 9 nucleotides line up with TRBD1. The CDR3 runs to 14 residues. J gave up 0 bases and V 8 bases, and 6 bases lay outside the gene matches. Germline CDR1 reads SGHRS; CDR2 reads YFSETQ. The CDR3 DNA sequence: TGCGCCAGTAAGCCGGGACAGGGCTCCTACGAGCAGTACTTC. It yields the protein CASKPGQGSYEQYF.

The genes are TRBV6-2 or TRBV6-3 and TRBJ1-1; D not resolved. Germline CDR1 and CDR2: MNHEY and SVGEGT. This CDR3 comprises 12 residues. The V gene lost 5 bases and the J gene lost 0 bases, with 4 bases spanning the gap. CDR3 sequence: CASSKMNTEAFF. The CDR3 bases are TGTGCCAGCAGTAAGATGAACACTGAAGCTTTCTTT.

The table lists this clonotype with many counts. The CDR3 sequence: CASSADSGRGAFF. CDR3 DNA: TGTGCCAGCAGTGCTGATTCGGGGCGAGGAGCTTTCTTT. The rearrangement uses TRBV6-1 and TRBJ1-1; D may be TRBD1 (5 bases). Germline V CDR1 and CDR2: MNHNS, SASEGT. The CDR3 covers 13 residues. The V end was cut by 4 bases, the J end by 10 bases, with 16 bases between.

This clonotype was detected many times. The chain is built from TRBV6-1 and TRBJ2-7; D remains unclear. Per the germline V gene, CDR1 is MNHNS and CDR2 is SASEGT. V lost 6 bases and J 0 bases, leaving 3 bases between the germline ends. This CDR3 is built from 11 residues. The CDR3 DNA reads TGTGCCAGCAGATTCTCCTACGAGCAGTACTTC. Translation gives CASRFSYEQYF.

In this sample, this clonotype turned up many times. The rearrangement joins TRBV14 to TRBJ2-7; D gene uncertain. Germline V gene lookup returns CDR1 SGHDN and CDR2 FVKESK. Trimming removed 4 bases from V and 7 bases from J, with 11 bases in between. This CDR3 region has 12 residues. The chain's CDR3 is CASSLPGWEQYF. The DNA of the CDR3 is TGTGCCAGCAGCCTACCTGGATGGGAGCAGTACTTC.

The chain employs TRBV2 and TRBJ2-7; D remains unclear. The CDR3 loop spans 12 amino acids. Germline V gives CDR1 SNHLY, CDR2 FYNNEI. Trimming pared 3 bases from V and 4 bases from J, leaving 7 bases between. The CDR3 nucleotides read TGTGCCAGCAGTGACTTCCTTTACGAGCAGTACTTC. As protein: CASSDFLYEQYF.

The sample holds many counts of this clonotype. The V gene is TRBV5-1, the J gene TRBJ2-3; TRBD1 agrees at 11 bases. CDR3 size: 16 residues. V shed 0 bases, J shed 4 bases, and the junction held 4 bases outside the gene matches. CDR1 is SGHRS and CDR2 is YFSETQ in the germline V gene. In DNA, the CDR3 is TGCGCCAGCAGCTTGGCCTCGGGACAGGGGGCAGATACGCAGTATTTT. Translating it yields CASSLASGQGADTQYF.

This clonotype showed up many times. The chain recombines TRBV20-1 with TRBJ2-2; a weak D match, TRBD1 (6 bases). The CDR3 extends over 15 amino acids. The germline gives CDR1 DFQATT, CDR2 SNEGSKA (reference sequence). The V end lost 0 bases, the J end lost 7 bases, and 15 bases lay between the germline ends. The CDR3 reads CSARDRGRGGGELFF. DNA of the CDR3: TGCAGTGCTAGAGATCGCGGCAGGGGCGGCGGGGAGCTGTTTTTT.

This clonotype was counted ten times or more. The V and J genes are TRBV29-1 and TRBJ1-1; D may be TRBD1 (6 bases). Germline V gives CDR1 SQVTM, CDR2 ANQGSEA. The CDR3 totals 12 residues. V gave up 7 bases and J gave up 1 base, with 10 bases separating them. CDR3 loop: CSAGRGNTEAFF. CDR3 DNA: TGCAGCGCCGGCAGGGGGAACACTGAAGCTTTCTTT.

This clonotype was detected a few times. CDR3 region: CASSLEGMAKLFF. CDR3 coding DNA: TGTGCCAGCAGCTTAGAGGGAATGGCAAAACTGTTTTTT. The chain uses TRBV7-9 and TRBJ1-4; D call uncertain. CDR3 length equals 13 residues. Germline CDR1 reads SEHNR; CDR2 reads FQNEAQ (reference sequence). Between the trimmed V and J ends, which lost 1 base and 10 bases, there was a span of 10 bases.